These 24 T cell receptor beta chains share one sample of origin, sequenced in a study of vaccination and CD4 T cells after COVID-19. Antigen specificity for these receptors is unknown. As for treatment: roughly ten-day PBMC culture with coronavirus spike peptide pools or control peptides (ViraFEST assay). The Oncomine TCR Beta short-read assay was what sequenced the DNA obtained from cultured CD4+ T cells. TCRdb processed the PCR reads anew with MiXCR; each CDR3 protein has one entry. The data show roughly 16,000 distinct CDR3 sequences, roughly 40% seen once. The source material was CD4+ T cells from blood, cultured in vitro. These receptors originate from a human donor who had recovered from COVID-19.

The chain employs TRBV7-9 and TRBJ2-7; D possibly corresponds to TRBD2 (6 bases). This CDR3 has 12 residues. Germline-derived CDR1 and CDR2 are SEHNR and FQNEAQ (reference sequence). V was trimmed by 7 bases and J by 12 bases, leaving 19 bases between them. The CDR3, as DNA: TGTGCCAGCACCACCGGAGGGGCCCCTATGTACTTC. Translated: CASTTGGAPMYF.

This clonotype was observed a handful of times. This chain's CDR3 is CAWMMIPGQGAFGYTF. The CDR3 DNA reads TGTGCCTGGATGATGATACCGGGACAGGGGGCTTTCGGCTACACCTTC. This sequence joins TRBV30 and TRBJ1-2; TRBD1 matches 12 bases. Germline loops: CDR1 GTSNPN, CDR2 SVGIG (reference sequence). The CDR3 contains 16 residues. V dropped 4 bases and J dropped 8; count of bases not matched to a gene: 14.

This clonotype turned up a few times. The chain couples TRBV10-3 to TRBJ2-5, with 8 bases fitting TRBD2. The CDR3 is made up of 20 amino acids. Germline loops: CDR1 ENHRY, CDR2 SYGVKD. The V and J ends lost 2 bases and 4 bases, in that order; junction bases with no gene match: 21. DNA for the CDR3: TGTGCCATCAGTGAGCCAAAGGGACTAGTGAGTCCCAAAGAGGGAGAGACCCAGTACTTC. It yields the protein CAISEPKGLVSPKEGETQYF.

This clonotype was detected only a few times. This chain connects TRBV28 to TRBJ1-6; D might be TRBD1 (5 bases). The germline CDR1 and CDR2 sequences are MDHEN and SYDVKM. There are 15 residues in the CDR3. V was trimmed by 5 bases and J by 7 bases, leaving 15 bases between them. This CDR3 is CASSTQGAGNSPLHF. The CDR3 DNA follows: TGTGCCAGCAGTACCCAAGGGGCAGGAAATTCACCCCTCCACTTT. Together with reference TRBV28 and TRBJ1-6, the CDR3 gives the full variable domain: DVKVTQSSRYLVKRTGEKVFLECVQDMDHENMFWYRQDPGLGLRLIYFSYDVKMKEKGDIPEGYSVSREKKERFSLILESASTNQTSMYLCASSTQGAGNSPLHFGNGTRLTVT.

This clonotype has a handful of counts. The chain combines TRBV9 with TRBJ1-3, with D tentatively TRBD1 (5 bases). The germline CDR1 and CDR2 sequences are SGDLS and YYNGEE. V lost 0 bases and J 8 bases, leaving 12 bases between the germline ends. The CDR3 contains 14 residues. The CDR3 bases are TGTGCCAGCAGCGTAGGCAGGGTAGGAGACACCATATATTTT. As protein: CASSVGRVGDTIYF.

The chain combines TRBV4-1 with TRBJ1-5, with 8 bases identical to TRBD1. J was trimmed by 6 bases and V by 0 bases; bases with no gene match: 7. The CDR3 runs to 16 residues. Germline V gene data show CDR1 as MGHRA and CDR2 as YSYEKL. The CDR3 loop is CASSQDLDRVGQPQHF. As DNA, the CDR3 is TGCGCCAGCAGCCAAGATCTGGACAGGGTCGGTCAGCCCCAGCATTTT.

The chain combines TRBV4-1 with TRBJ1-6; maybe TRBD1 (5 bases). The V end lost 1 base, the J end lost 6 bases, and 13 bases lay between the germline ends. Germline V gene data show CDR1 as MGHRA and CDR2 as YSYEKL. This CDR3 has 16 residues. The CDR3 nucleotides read TGCGCCAGCAGCCAAGCAGGGCAGGGTCGTAATTCACCCCTCCACTTT. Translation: CASSQAGQGRNSPLHF.

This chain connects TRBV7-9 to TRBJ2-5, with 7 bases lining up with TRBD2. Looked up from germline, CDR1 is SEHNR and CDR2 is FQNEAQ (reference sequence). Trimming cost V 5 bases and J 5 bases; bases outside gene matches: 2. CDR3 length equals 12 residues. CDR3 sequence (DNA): TGTGCCAGCAGCCCAGCGGGGGAGACCCAGTACTTC. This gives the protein CASSPAGETQYF.

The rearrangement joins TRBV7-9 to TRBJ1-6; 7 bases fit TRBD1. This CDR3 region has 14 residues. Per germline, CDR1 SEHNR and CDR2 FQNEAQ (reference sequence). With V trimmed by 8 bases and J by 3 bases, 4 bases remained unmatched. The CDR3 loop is CASGGDSYNSPLHF. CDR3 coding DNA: TGTGCCAGCGGGGGGGACAGCTATAATTCACCCCTCCACTTT. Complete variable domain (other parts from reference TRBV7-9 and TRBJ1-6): DTGVSQNPRHKITKRGQNVTFRCDPISEHNRLYWYRQTLGQGPEFLTYFQNEAQLEKSRLLSDRFSAERPKGSFSTLEIQRTEQGDSAMYLCASGGDSYNSPLHFGNGTRLTVT.

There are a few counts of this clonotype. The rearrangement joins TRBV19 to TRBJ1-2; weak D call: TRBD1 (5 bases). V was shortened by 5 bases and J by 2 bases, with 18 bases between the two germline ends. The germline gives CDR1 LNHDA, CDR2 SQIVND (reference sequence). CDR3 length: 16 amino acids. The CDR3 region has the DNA TGTGCCAGTAGTGACACCGGGGCCATGAAGAACTATGGCTACACCTTC. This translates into CASSDTGAMKNYGYTF.

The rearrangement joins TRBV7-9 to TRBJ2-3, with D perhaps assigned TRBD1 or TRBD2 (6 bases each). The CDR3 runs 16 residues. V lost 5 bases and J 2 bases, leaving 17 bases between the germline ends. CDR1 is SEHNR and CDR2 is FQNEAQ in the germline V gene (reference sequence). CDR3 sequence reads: CASSPGGSPYTDTQYF. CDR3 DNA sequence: TGTGCCAGCAGCCCCGGGGGCTCCCCTTACACAGATACGCAGTATTTT.

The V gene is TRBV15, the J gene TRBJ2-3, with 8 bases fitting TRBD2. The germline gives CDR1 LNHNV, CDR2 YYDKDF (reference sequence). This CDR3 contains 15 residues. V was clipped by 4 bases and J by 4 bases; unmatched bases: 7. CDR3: CATSIPAGASDTQYF. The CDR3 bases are TGTGCCACCAGCATACCAGCGGGAGCATCAGATACGCAGTATTTT. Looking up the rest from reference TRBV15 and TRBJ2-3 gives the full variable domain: DAMVIQNPRYQVTQFGKPVTLSCSQTLNHNVMYWYQQKSSQAPKLLFHYYDKDFNNEADTPDNFQSRRPNTSFCFLDIRSPGLGDTAMYLCATSIPAGASDTQYFGPGTRLTVL.

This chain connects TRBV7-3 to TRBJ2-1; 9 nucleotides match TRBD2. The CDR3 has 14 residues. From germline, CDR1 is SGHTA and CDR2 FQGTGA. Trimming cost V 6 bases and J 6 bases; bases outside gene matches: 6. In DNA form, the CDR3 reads TGTGCCAGCAGGTTTAGCGGGAGTCGCAATGAGCAGTTCTTC. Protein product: CASRFSGSRNEQFF. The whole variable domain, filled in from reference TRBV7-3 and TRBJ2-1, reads GAGVSQTPSNKVTEKGKYVELRCDPISGHTALYWYRQSLGQGPEFLIYFQGTGAADDSGLPNDRFFAVRPEGSVSTLKIQRTERGDSAVYLCASRFSGSRNEQFFGPGTRLTVL.

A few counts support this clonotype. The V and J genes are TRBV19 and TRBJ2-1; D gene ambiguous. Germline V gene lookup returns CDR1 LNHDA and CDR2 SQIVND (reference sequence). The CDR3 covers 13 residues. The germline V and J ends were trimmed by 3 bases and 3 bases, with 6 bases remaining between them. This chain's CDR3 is CASSMGFYNEQFF. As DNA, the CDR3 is TGTGCCAGTAGTATGGGGTTCTACAATGAGCAGTTCTTC.

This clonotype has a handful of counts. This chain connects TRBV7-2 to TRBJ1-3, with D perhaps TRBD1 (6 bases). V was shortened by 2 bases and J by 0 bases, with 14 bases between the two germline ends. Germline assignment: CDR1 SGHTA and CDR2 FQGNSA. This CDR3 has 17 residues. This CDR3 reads CASSLQGHPSSGNTIYF. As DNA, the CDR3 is TGTGCCAGCAGCTTACAGGGACATCCGAGCTCTGGAAACACCATATATTTT.

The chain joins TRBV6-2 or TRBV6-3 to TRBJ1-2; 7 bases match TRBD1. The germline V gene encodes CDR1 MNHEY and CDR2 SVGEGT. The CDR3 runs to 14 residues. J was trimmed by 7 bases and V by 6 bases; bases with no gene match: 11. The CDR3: CASRQGGRGPGYTF. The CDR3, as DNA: TGTGCCAGCAGACAAGGGGGCAGGGGTCCTGGCTACACCTTC.

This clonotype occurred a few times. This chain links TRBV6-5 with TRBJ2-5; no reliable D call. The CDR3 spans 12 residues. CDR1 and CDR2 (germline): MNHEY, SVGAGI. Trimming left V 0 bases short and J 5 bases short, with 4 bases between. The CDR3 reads CASSYSEETQYF. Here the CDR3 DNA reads TGTGCCAGCAGTTACTCGGAGGAGACCCAGTACTTC.

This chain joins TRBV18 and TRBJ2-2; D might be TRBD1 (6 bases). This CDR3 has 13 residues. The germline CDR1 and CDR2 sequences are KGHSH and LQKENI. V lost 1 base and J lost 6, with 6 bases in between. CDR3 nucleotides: TGTGCCAGCTCACCACAGGGGGCCGGGGAGCTGTTTTTT. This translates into CASSPQGAGELFF.

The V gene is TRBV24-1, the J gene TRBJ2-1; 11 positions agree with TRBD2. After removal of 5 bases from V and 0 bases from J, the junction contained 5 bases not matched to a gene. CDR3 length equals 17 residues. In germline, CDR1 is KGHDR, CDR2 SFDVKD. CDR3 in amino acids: CATSAQTSGVSYNEQFF. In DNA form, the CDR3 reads TGTGCCACCAGTGCCCAGACTAGCGGGGTCTCCTACAATGAGCAGTTCTTC.

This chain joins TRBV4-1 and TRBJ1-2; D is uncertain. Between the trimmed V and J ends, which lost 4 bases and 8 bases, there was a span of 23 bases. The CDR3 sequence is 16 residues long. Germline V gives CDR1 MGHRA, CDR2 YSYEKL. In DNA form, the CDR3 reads TGCGCCAGCAGCCGCGGATACGGCCTGGTATTGGAGGGCTACACCTTC. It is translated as CASSRGYGLVLEGYTF.

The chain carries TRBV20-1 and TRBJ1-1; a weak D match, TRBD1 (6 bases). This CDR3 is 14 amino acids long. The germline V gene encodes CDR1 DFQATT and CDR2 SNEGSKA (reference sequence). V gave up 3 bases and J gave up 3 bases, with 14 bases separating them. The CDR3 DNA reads TGCAGTGCTAGGGACAGTGGGGCGGACACTGAAGCTTTCTTT. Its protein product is CSARDSGADTEAFF.

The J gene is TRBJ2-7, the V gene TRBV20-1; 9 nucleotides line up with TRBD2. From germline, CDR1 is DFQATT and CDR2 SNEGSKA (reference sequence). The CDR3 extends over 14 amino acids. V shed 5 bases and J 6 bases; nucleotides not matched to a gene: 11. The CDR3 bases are TGCAGTGCTCGAGGGGCGGGAGGGTGGATCGAGCAGTACTTC. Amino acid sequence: CSARGAGGWIEQYF.

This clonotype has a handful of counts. CDR3 sequence (DNA): TGTGCCAGCACGGAGTGGGTCGAGACCCAGTACTTC. It encodes CASTEWVETQYF. This chain connects TRBV2 to TRBJ2-5; D not resolved. This CDR3 has 12 residues. V lost 7 bases to trimming and J lost 5 bases, with 11 bases between them. Germline V gene data show CDR1 as SNHLY and CDR2 as FYNNEI. Supplemented by reference TRBV2 and TRBJ2-5, the full variable domain reads EPEVTQTPSHQVTQMGQEVILRCVPISNHLYFYWYRQILGQKVEFLVSFYNNEISEKSEIFDDQFSVERPDGSNFTLKIRSTKLEDSAMYFCASTEWVETQYFGPGTRLLVL.

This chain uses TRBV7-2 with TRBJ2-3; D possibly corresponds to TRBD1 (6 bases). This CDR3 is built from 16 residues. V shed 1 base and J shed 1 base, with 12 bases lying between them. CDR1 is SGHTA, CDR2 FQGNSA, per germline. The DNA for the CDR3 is TGTGCCAGCAGCTTAGTTGGGGCAGGGGGCACAGATACGCAGTATTTT. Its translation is CASSLVGAGGTDTQYF.